This T cell receptor (beta chain) was sequenced for a study of metastatic and nonmetastatic thyroid tumors (dated by TCRdb to 2018 to 2021). For the wider study: For patients with malignant and with benign thyroid disease, the researchers compared repertoires between peripheral blood samples and tumor or nodule tissue samples. Summary of the overall study and its limitations: In both blood and tumor samples, TCR beta diversity was reported to be significantly higher in malignant tumors than in benign nodules.

No treatment had been received by any patient before thyroid surgery. The study retrospectively analysed patient clinical samples collected from the early 2010s to the late 2010s using T-cell receptor beta sequencing. From its cysteine to its phenylalanine, the CDR3 spans 11 amino acids. Here the CDR3 DNA is all that survives: 33 bases in frame from base 1. Based on the germline V gene, the CDR1 and CDR2 sequences are KGHDR and SFDVKD. Trimming removed 9 bases from V and 1 base from J, leaving 5 bases between the germline ends. This clone was seen at least ten times. The antigen it binds to is not known. Base qualities are not provided; no much larger clone lies one nucleotide away. To prepare the library, PCR was applied. The sequencer listed for this sample is Illumina HiSeq 4000. High-throughput sequencing was used to profile the TCR beta-chain CDR3 region of each patient. The authors' analysis ran thus. A classifier to discriminate distant-metastatic papillary thyroid cancer patients was built from CDR3 differences across clinicopathological groups. To measure repertoire diversity the researchers used the Shannon index, while the Morisita-Horn index served to gauge how similar the tumor and blood repertoires were. TCRdb took the public reads, trimmed them with fastp at Q25, ran MiXCR for clone calling and kept in-frame beta chains. None of the V and J calls come from the authors' own analysis; TCRdb made them. This sample gives about 69,000 clones in total; about 14% of them show up just once. Approximately 7% of the sample belongs to the ten largest clones.

The chain is encoded by TRBV24-1 joined to TRBJ1-1, with the D gene not clear enough to name. This TCR was sampled from a male donor with papillary thyroid cancer or a benign thyroid nodule (not recorded which). Some clones in this sample may be carry-over from other donors' samples. The source material was blood. The sequence in DNA is TGTGCCACCGCATCGAACACTGAAGCTTTCTTT. This codes for CATASNTEAFF.